The following is a T cell receptor beta chain sequence with its context. The antigen is unknown. These data originate in a study of shared clonotypes between healthy human individuals. Study outcomes and limitations: With a handful of donors compared, around 5% of naive CD4 clonotypes were shared. Non-shared clonotypes were found to have lower generation probabilities than the clonotypes that were shared by all four of the sorted-subset donors.

This CDR3 has 17 residues. Germline CDR1 is MGHDK and CDR2 is SYGVNS. Unmatched junction bases numbered 11, after V lost 6 bases and J lost 1 base. Only in-frame clones appear in the TCRdb table, and some are missing; sequencing was by immunoSEQ multiplex PCR. The sample comprises over a million clones, around 98.5% of which are singletons, and roughly 0.35% rests with the top ten. The source is a man aged 25 to 40 in good health. The gene calls are TRBV25-1 and TRBJ1-3; 8 nucleotides align to TRBD1. Input material: naive CD4+ T cells sorted from blood. Subset: CD45RA+ positively selected. CDR3 nucleotide sequence: TGTGCCAGCAGCCCACTGGACAGGGAGCTATCTGGAAACACCATATATTTT. Amino acid sequence: CASSPLDRELSGNTIYF.